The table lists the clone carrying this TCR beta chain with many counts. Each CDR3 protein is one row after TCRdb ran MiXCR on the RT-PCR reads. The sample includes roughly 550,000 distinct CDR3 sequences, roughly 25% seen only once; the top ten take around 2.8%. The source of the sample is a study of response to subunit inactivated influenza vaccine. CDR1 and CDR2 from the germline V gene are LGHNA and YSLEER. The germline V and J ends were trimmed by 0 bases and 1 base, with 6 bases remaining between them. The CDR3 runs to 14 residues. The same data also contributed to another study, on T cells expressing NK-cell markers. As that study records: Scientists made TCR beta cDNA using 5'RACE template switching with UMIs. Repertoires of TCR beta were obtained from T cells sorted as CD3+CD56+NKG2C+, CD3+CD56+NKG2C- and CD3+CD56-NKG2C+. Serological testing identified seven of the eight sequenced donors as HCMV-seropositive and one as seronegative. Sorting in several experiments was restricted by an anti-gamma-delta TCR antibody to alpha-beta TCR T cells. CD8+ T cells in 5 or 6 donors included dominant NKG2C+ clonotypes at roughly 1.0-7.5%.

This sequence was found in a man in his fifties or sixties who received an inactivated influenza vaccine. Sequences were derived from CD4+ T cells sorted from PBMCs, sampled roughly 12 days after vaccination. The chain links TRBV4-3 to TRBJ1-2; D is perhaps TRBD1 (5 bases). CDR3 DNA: TGCGCCAGCAGCCAAGACCAGGGTAACTATGGCTACACCTTC. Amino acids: CASSQDQGNYGYTF.